What follows are 31 T cell receptor beta chains derived from one specimen sequenced in a study of blood T cell repertoires in COVID-19. Produced via immunoSEQ multiplex PCR; TCRdb's table is partial and in-frame only. The repertoire holds about 360,000 clones, with around 87% as singletons. Sequenced sample: PBMCs or T cells enriched from blood (not recorded which). The origin of the receptors is a man aged 25 to 40 who had recovered from COVID-19.

In regard to this clone: Other DNA sequences within the sample encode an identical CDR3. CDR3 in amino acids: CASSPRTGTDTQYF. The CDR3 DNA is TGTGCCAGCTCACCCCGGACAGGCACAGATACGCAGTATTTT. The chain has TRBV18 and TRBJ2-3; TRBD1 might be the D (6 bases). V was pared by 3 bases and J by 1 base, with 8 bases between. There are 14 residues in the CDR3. Germline values: CDR1 KGHSH, CDR2 LQKENI.

V gene TRBV18 combines with J gene TRBJ1-1; D unresolved. V lost 0 bases to trimming and J lost 1 base, with 9 bases between them. Looked up from germline, CDR1 is KGHSH and CDR2 is LQKENI. The CDR3 runs 15 residues. The CDR3 DNA is TGTGCCAGCTCACCACCGTCCATCCCGAACACTGAAGCTTTCTTT. Protein sequence: CASSPPSIPNTEAFF.

J is TRBJ1-5 and V is TRBV6-5; 9 bases agree with TRBD1. This CDR3 spans 13 amino acids. The J segment lost 7 bases and the V segment lost 6 bases, leaving 4 bases of the junction unmatched. Germline-derived CDR1 and CDR2 are MNHEY and SVGAGI. The CDR3, as DNA: TGTGCCAGCAGGTCGGGACAGGGCCAGCCCCAGCATTTT. This sequence encodes CASRSGQGQPQHF.

The rearrangement joins TRBV6-1 to TRBJ2-4; the D gene is possibly TRBD1 (6 bases). CDR1 is MNHNS and CDR2 is SASEGT in the germline V gene. This CDR3 has 18 residues. V gave up 0 bases and J gave up 1 base, with 16 bases separating them. The CDR3 spells CASSEALGAADAKNIQYF. In DNA form, the CDR3 reads TGTGCCAGCAGTGAAGCGCTGGGGGCTGCCGATGCCAAAAACATTCAGTACTTC.

The chain recombines TRBV4-3 with TRBJ2-1, with 7 positions matching TRBD1. There are 15 residues in the CDR3. V was clipped by 4 bases and J by 0 bases; unmatched bases: 3. CDR1 is LGHNA and CDR2 is YSLEER in the germline V gene. CDR3 protein: CASSPRQGSYNEQFF. The CDR3 DNA sequence: TGCGCCAGCAGCCCCCGACAGGGCTCCTACAATGAGCAGTTCTTC.

The chain couples TRBV10-3 to TRBJ1-1; the match to TRBD1 covers 10 bases. The trim removed 5 bases at V and 11 bases at J, leaving 17 bases unmatched. Germline CDR1 reads ENHRY; CDR2 reads SYGVKD. The CDR3 is 16 residues long. The chain's CDR3 is CAISTTTGTGELRAFF. The CDR3 DNA sequence: TGTGCCATCAGTACTACGACCGGGACAGGGGAGCTTCGGGCTTTCTTT.

The chain recombines TRBV28 with TRBJ1-6; 9 bases map to TRBD1. CDR1 is MDHEN, CDR2 SYDVKM, per germline. V trimming: 5 bases; J trimming: 6 bases; junction bases outside the gene matches: 11. The CDR3 is 17 residues long. CDR3 coding DNA: TGTGCCAGCAGTACGATTACAGGGGGCGCGGGTAATTCACCCCTCCACTTT. Translation: CASSTITGGAGNSPLHF.

The rearrangement links TRBV5-6 to TRBJ2-7, with 9 bases fitting TRBD1. Germline V CDR1 and CDR2: SGHDT, YYEEEE. V trimming: 3 bases; J trimming: 2 bases; junction bases outside the gene matches: 6. This CDR3 contains 15 residues. The CDR3 loop reads CASSWGQGGPYEQYF. The CDR3 coding sequence is TGTGCCAGCAGCTGGGGACAGGGAGGCCCCTACGAGCAGTACTTC.

This chain uses TRBV19 with TRBJ1-2; a possible D gene is TRBD1 (6 bases). Trimming took off 1 base at V and 4 bases at J, with 7 bases between the two ends. The germline V gene has CDR1 LNHDA and CDR2 SQIVND (reference sequence). The CDR3 loop spans 13 amino acids. CDR3 DNA sequence: TGTGCCAGTAGTATAGTGGACAGCTATGGCTACACCTTC. Its protein product is CASSIVDSYGYTF.

The chain has TRBV18 and TRBJ1-5, with 9 bases matching TRBD1. Per the germline V gene, CDR1 is KGHSH and CDR2 is LQKENI. The CDR3 spans 14 residues. V dropped 4 bases and J dropped 6; count of bases not matched to a gene: 4. CDR3 loop: CASSRGTGIQPQHF. As DNA, the CDR3 is TGTGCCAGCTCACGGGGGACAGGGATTCAGCCCCAGCATTTT.

As concerns this clone: In the same sample, other DNA sequences code for this CDR3. The V and J genes are TRBV6-5 and TRBJ1-2, with D unclear. Between the trimmed V and J ends, which lost 0 bases and 8 bases, there was a span of 10 bases. Germline CDR1 reads MNHEY; CDR2 reads SVGAGI. The CDR3 totals 13 residues. The CDR3 spells CASSYSAGSGYTF. The CDR3 DNA follows: TGTGCCAGCAGTTACTCTGCCGGGTCAGGCTACACCTTC.

The chain couples TRBV6-5 to TRBJ1-5; D is uncertain. Per germline, CDR1 MNHEY and CDR2 SVGAGI. This CDR3 has 14 residues. V lost 4 bases to trimming and J lost 1 base, with 8 bases between them. Written as DNA, the CDR3 is TGTGCCAGCAGTTCCACAATCAGCAATCAGCCCCAGCATTTT. Encoded protein: CASSSTISNQPQHF.

The chain combines TRBV10-1 with TRBJ2-6, with D possibly TRBD1 on 6 matching bases. Germline V lookup: CDR1 WNHNN, CDR2 SYGVQD (reference sequence). The CDR3 consists of 17 residues. Trimming removed 9 bases from V and 0 bases from J, with 18 bases in between. CDR3: CARFRDNTVSGANVLTF. The CDR3 coding sequence is TGCGCCAGATTCCGGGACAACACAGTCTCTGGGGCCAACGTCCTGACTTTC.

The chain links TRBV3-1 (or the pseudogene TRBV3-2) to TRBJ2-3; a possible D gene is TRBD2 (5 bases). The CDR3 length is 13 residues. The germline V and J ends were trimmed by 4 bases and 6 bases, with 11 bases remaining between them. Germline CDR1 and CDR2: LGHDT and YNNKEL (reference sequence). CDR3: CASSRGPADTQYF. As DNA, the CDR3 is TGTGCCAGCAGCCGCGGGCCCGCGGATACGCAGTATTTT.

This chain uses TRBV19 with TRBJ1-6, with a tentative D call TRBD1 (5 bases). Germline-derived CDR1 and CDR2 are LNHDA and SQIVND (reference sequence). With 1 base removed from V and 3 bases from J, the gap between germline ends came to 10 bases. This CDR3 region has 16 residues. As DNA, the CDR3 is TGTGCCAGTAGTATAGGGGGGGGTGGCTATAATTCACCCCTCCACTTT. The encoded protein is CASSIGGGGYNSPLHF.

V usage is TRBV3-1 (or the pseudogene TRBV3-2) and J usage is TRBJ2-2, with D perhaps matching TRBD1 (6 bases). Trimming shortened V by 6 bases and J by 0 bases, and 11 bases separated the two germline ends. The CDR3 runs 15 residues. CDR1 and CDR2 from the germline V gene are LGHDT and YNNKEL (reference sequence). CDR3 coding DNA: TGTGCCAGCAGGTCACAGGGATCGAACACCGGGGAGCTGTTTTTT. It yields the protein CASRSQGSNTGELFF.

V and J are TRBV7-6 and TRBJ1-1; D may be TRBD1 (6 bases). CDR3 length: 14 residues. Trimming stripped 1 base from V and 4 bases from J, with 10 bases between. Germline values: CDR1 SGHVS, CDR2 FNYEAQ. The CDR3 DNA sequence: TGTGCCAGCAGCTTAGAGGGGGTCGGCACTGAAGCTTTCTTT. Residues: CASSLEGVGTEAFF.

CDR3 nucleotides: TGTGCCTGGAGTGTCACATCTAACACTGAAGCTTTCTTT. It specifies CAWSVTSNTEAFF. V gene TRBV30 combines with J gene TRBJ1-1; D is uncertain. This CDR3 contains 13 residues. Germline V gene sequence: CDR1 GTSNPN, CDR2 SVGIG (reference sequence). The V end lost 0 bases, the J end lost 2 bases, and 7 bases lay between the germline ends.

This rearrangement joins TRBV6-5 to TRBJ2-7; TRBD2 matches at 12 bases. Germline lookup yields CDR1 MNHEY and CDR2 SVGAGI. V lost 2 bases, J lost 7 bases, and 9 bases stayed unmatched. This CDR3 region has 16 residues. The CDR3 sequence is CASSYTPLAGGDEQYF. In DNA, the CDR3 is TGTGCCAGCAGTTACACCCCACTAGCGGGGGGTGATGAGCAGTACTTC.

This clone was observed once. The V call is TRBV10-3, the J call TRBJ1-1, with 7 bases that match TRBD1. Germline-derived CDR1 and CDR2 are ENHRY and SYGVKD. This CDR3 is built from 13 residues. With 7 bases clipped from V and 4 bases from J, the junction kept 6 bases outside the gene matches. The CDR3 sequence is CAITPGQSTEAFF. The CDR3 DNA reads TGTGCCATCACTCCGGGACAGTCCACTGAAGCTTTCTTT.

The V call is TRBV5-5, the J call TRBJ1-1; D call uncertain. The CDR3 has 14 residues. V lost 0 bases and J 0 bases, leaving 6 bases between the germline ends. The germline V gene has CDR1 SGHKS and CDR2 YYEKEE (reference sequence). CDR3 residues: CASSLEHMNTEAFF. The CDR3 region has the DNA TGTGCCAGCAGCTTGGAACATATGAACACTGAAGCTTTCTTT.

The chain couples TRBV10-3 to TRBJ1-2; TRBD1 aligns across 10 bases. Per germline, CDR1 ENHRY and CDR2 SYGVKD. V shed 6 bases and J 6 bases; nucleotides not matched to a gene: 4. CDR3 size: 13 residues. The CDR3 region is CAIRGQGTDGYTF. CDR3 DNA: TGTGCCATCAGGGGACAGGGGACGGATGGCTACACCTTC.

This clone has just a few counts. The rearrangement uses TRBV2 and TRBJ1-2, with TRBD1 matching over 8 bases. The germline CDR1 and CDR2 sequences are SNHLY and FYNNEI. CDR3 length equals 13 residues. The J segment lost 4 bases and the V segment lost 5 bases, leaving 3 bases of the junction unmatched. CDR3 loop: CASSSTGGYGYTF. The CDR3 nucleotides are TGTGCCAGCAGTTCCACAGGGGGCTATGGCTACACCTTC.

The CDR3 sequence: CATSGQGARLSNQPQHF. The CDR3 nucleotides read TGTGCCACCTCGGGACAGGGGGCTCGTTTGAGCAATCAGCCCCAGCATTTT. This sequence joins TRBV19 and TRBJ1-5; TRBD1 aligns across 12 bases. Germline values: CDR1 LNHDA, CDR2 SQIVND (reference sequence). The trim removed 10 bases at V and 1 base at J, leaving 11 bases unmatched. CDR3 length equals 17 residues.

The chain carries TRBV3-1 (or the pseudogene TRBV3-2) and TRBJ2-2, with D perhaps matching TRBD2 (6 bases). The V end lost 5 bases, the J end lost 4 bases, and 17 bases lay between the germline ends. The germline gives CDR1 LGHDT, CDR2 YNNKEL (reference sequence). The CDR3 totals 16 residues. CDR3 in DNA: TGTGCCAGCAGCTCTTTACGGGGGATCGGCACCGGGGAGCTGTTTTTT. This codes for CASSSLRGIGTGELFF.

CDR3 loop: CASSLDSEISGNTIYF. CDR3 sequence (DNA): TGCGCCAGCAGCTTGGACAGTGAAATCTCTGGAAACACCATATATTTT. The chain uses TRBV5-1 and TRBJ1-3; D not resolved. Germline V lookup: CDR1 SGHRS, CDR2 YFSETQ. Trimming took off 0 bases at V and 0 bases at J, with 10 bases between the two ends. The CDR3 loop spans 16 amino acids. Using reference TRBV5-1 and TRBJ1-3 for the parts outside the CDR3, the full variable domain is KAGVTQTPRYLIKTRGQQVTLSCSPISGHRSVSWYQQTPGQGLQFLFEYFSETQRNKGNFPGRFSGRQFSNSRSEMNVSTLELGDSALYLCASSLDSEISGNTIYFGEGSWLTVV.

This chain joins TRBV30 and TRBJ2-7; D uncertain. Germline V gives CDR1 GTSNPN, CDR2 SVGIG (reference sequence). V lost 2 bases and J 2 bases, leaving 7 bases between the germline ends. This CDR3 contains 12 residues. Here the CDR3 DNA reads TGTGCCTGGAGTTCTCCAGCCTACGAGCAGTACTTC. Its protein is CAWSSPAYEQYF.

CDR3 in amino acids: CASSGLAGASNTGELFF. As DNA, the CDR3 is TGTGCCAGCAGCGGGCTAGCGGGGGCCTCGAACACCGGGGAGCTGTTTTTT. The chain couples TRBV9 to TRBJ2-2; TRBD2 aligns across 10 bases. V trimming: 3 bases; J trimming: 0 bases; junction bases outside the gene matches: 5. CDR1 and CDR2 from the germline V gene are SGDLS and YYNGEE. The CDR3 length is 17 residues.

The chain carries TRBV24-1 and TRBJ2-3, with no clear D. There are 12 residues in the CDR3. Germline CDR1 is KGHDR and CDR2 is SFDVKD. Trimming removed 4 bases at V and 6 bases at J, with 7 bases between. CDR3 bases: TGTGCCACCAGTGACACTTCGGATACGCAGTATTTT. This encodes CATSDTSDTQYF.

V and J are TRBV10-3 and TRBJ1-6; 9 positions match TRBD1. Germline V gene data show CDR1 as ENHRY and CDR2 as SYGVKD. V shed 7 bases and J 9 bases; nucleotides not matched to a gene: 10. The CDR3 covers 15 residues. The CDR3 bases are TGTGCCATCACCCAAGACAGGGGGGCTTCTTCACCCCTCCACTTT. This codes for CAITQDRGASSPLHF.

This clone was observed a few times. V is TRBV28 and J is TRBJ1-5; D unclear. This CDR3 spans 15 amino acids. CDR1 and CDR2 from the germline V gene are MDHEN and SYDVKM. The V and J ends lost 3 bases and 2 bases respectively, with 11 bases between them. Here the CDR3 DNA reads TGTGCCAGCAGTTTCGGGTCCGACCGCAATCAGCCCCAGCATTTT. This encodes CASSFGSDRNQPQHF.